This T cell receptor beta chain was obtained from a study of blood T cell repertoires in COVID-19. Looking at the study overall: Acute and convalescent COVID-19 specimens originated in the United States, Italy and Spain. Sources were T cells, B-cell-depleted T cells, or PBMCs; the material itself was cDNA or gDNA.

As originally analysed: Amplification from reference gene primers served as the basis for estimated nucleated cell counts. Assay used: immunoSEQ multiplex PCR; TCRdb lists only in-frame clones, some missing. That table furnishes V, J and clone size, whereas the DNA furnished D and trimming. Among over 110,000 clones listed, around 90% were seen once. CDR1 LGHDT and CDR2 YNNKEL come from the germline V gene (reference sequence). Trimming left V 1 base short and J 2 bases short, with 15 bases between. This CDR3 spans 18 amino acids. This TCR was recovered from a man in his 70s with acute or convalescent COVID-19. This chain joins TRBV3-1 (or the pseudogene TRBV3-2) and TRBJ2-6, with a possible D match to TRBD1 (6 bases). Sequenced material: peripheral blood. The CDR3 region is CASSQVAGDVPGANVLTF. CDR3 in DNA: TGTGCCAGCAGCCAAGTCGCAGGGGATGTACCTGGGGCCAACGTCCTGACTTTC.